The 17 T cell receptor beta chains reported below all come from one sample, sequenced in a study of T cell repertoires in cytomegalovirus infection. No antigen has been assigned to these receptors. TCRdb processed the reads anew with MiXCR; each CDR3 protein has one entry. The sample holds 900,000 to 950,000 distinct CDR3 sequences, around 30% seen once. The sequenced sample was cultured CD8+ T cells from PBMCs, obtained from culture after CMV antigen stimulation. Every receptor here comes from a human donor in good health (CMV status not recorded). Some clones in this sample may be carry-over from other donors' samples.

The V and J genes are TRBV7-2 and TRBJ1-2; no reliable D call. V was trimmed by 4 bases and J by 6 bases, leaving 18 bases between them. This CDR3 is 15 amino acids long. The germline gives CDR1 SGHTA, CDR2 FQGNSA. The CDR3 DNA follows: TGTGCCAGCAGCTCCTCCTCTGACCGAGACGATGGCTACACCTTC. It encodes CASSSSSDRDDGYTF.

This clonotype came up a few times. The chain links TRBV19 to TRBJ2-3; 7 bases are a match to TRBD1. Germline V gene sequence: CDR1 LNHDA, CDR2 SQIVND (reference sequence). V gave up 3 bases and J gave up 6 bases; unmatched junction bases: 6. The CDR3 is 14 amino acids. CDR3 in amino acids: CASSIDRVDDTQYF. The CDR3 nucleotides read TGTGCCAGTAGTATCGACAGGGTGGACGATACGCAGTATTTT.

The V call is TRBV6-2 or TRBV6-3, the J call TRBJ2-2, with TRBD1 matching over 9 bases. The germline V gene has CDR1 MNHEY and CDR2 SVGEGT. This CDR3 contains 19 residues. V gave up 2 bases and J gave up 4 bases; unmatched junction bases: 14. CDR3 sequence (DNA): TGTGCCAGCAGTTACGACGGGACAGGGAAATTCTATGGCACCGGGGAGCTGTTTTTT. Amino acids: CASSYDGTGKFYGTGELFF.

The chain is built from TRBV5-5 and TRBJ1-5; D gene unclear. The V and J ends lost 2 bases and 4 bases respectively, with 7 bases between them. This CDR3 region has 13 residues. CDR1 is SGHKS, CDR2 YYEKEE, per germline (reference sequence). CDR3 residues: CASSFEPNQPQHF. The CDR3 DNA sequence: TGTGCCAGCAGCTTTGAACCGAATCAGCCCCAGCATTTT.

The chain links TRBV19 to TRBJ1-1; 11 bases agree with TRBD1. Looked up from germline, CDR1 is LNHDA and CDR2 is SQIVND (reference sequence). The trim removed 3 bases at V and 7 bases at J, leaving 4 bases unmatched. This CDR3 has 14 residues. CDR3 bases: TGTGCCAGTAGTATGGCCGGGACAGGGGGTGAAGCTTTCTTT. Protein product: CASSMAGTGGEAFF. The full variable domain, in which reference TRBV19 and TRBJ1-1 provide the parts outside the CDR3, is DGGITQSPKYLFRKEGQNVTLSCEQNLNHDAMYWYRQDPGQGLRLIYYSQIVNDFQKGDIAEGYSVSREKKESFPLTVTSAQKNPTAFYLCASSMAGTGGEAFFGQGTRLTVV.

This clonotype was seen just once. The chain is built from TRBV6-5 and TRBJ1-1, with D maybe TRBD1 (5 bases). Germline CDR1 reads MNHEY; CDR2 reads SVGAGI. Trimming pared 2 bases from V and 4 bases from J, leaving 14 bases between. The CDR3 consists of 15 residues. This CDR3 reads CASSYQTDHPTEAFF. DNA of the CDR3: TGTGCCAGCAGTTACCAGACAGACCACCCCACTGAAGCTTTCTTT.

This clonotype was picked up a small number of times. V usage is TRBV6-2 or TRBV6-3 and J usage is TRBJ2-5; D remains unclear. Trimming took 1 base from V and 5 from J, leaving 14 bases between them. Per germline, CDR1 MNHEY and CDR2 SVGEGT. This CDR3 spans 15 amino acids. CDR3 sequence: CASSYFGFFEETQYF. The CDR3 nucleotides are TGTGCCAGCAGTTACTTCGGGTTTTTTGAGGAGACCCAGTACTTC.

This clonotype was counted between two and nine times. This chain uses TRBV4-2 with TRBJ1-1; 8 bases map to TRBD1. This CDR3 has 15 amino acids. CDR1 is LGHNA, CDR2 YNFKEQ, per germline. V shed 0 bases and J 7 bases; nucleotides not matched to a gene: 7. In nucleotides, the CDR3 is TGTGCCAGCAGCCAAGAATCCCAGGGGGCAAATGAAGCTTTCTTT. This encodes CASSQESQGANEAFF.

As regards this clonotype: Being one base from a much bigger clone, this may be a read error. The chain combines TRBV10-3 with TRBJ2-1; no clear D gene. V was trimmed by 3 bases and J by 6 bases, leaving 6 bases between them. This CDR3 has 12 amino acids. The germline gives CDR1 ENHRY, CDR2 SYGVKD. Written as DNA, the CDR3 is TGTGCCATCAGTGATCCGGGCAATGAGCAGTTCTTC. Translating it yields CAISDPGNEQFF.

The rearrangement joins TRBV6-5 to TRBJ2-3; no reliable D call. The germline V gene has CDR1 MNHEY and CDR2 SVGAGI. CDR3 length equals 14 residues. Between the trimmed V and J ends, which lost 4 bases and 2 bases, there was a span of 10 bases. The CDR3: CASSSQINTDTQYF. CDR3 DNA: TGTGCCAGCAGTTCCCAAATAAACACAGATACGCAGTATTTT.

V is TRBV7-2 and J is TRBJ1-1; unclear D gene. V was pared by 5 bases and J by 5 bases, with 12 bases between. This CDR3 contains 13 residues. Looked up from germline, CDR1 is SGHTA and CDR2 is FQGNSA. CDR3 sequence: CASSIVHRTEAFF. In DNA form, the CDR3 reads TGTGCCAGCAGCATTGTGCACCGAACTGAAGCTTTCTTT.

The CDR3: CASSEVGASYEQYV. Written as DNA, the CDR3 is TGTGCCAGCAGTGAGGTGGGGGCCTCCTACGAGCAGTACGTC. The chain is built from TRBV6-2 or TRBV6-3 and TRBJ2-7, with D possibly matching TRBD1 (6 bases). Between the trimmed V and J ends, which lost 5 bases and 0 bases, there was a span of 11 bases. The CDR3 covers 14 residues. The germline CDR1 and CDR2 sequences are MNHEY and SVGEGT.

This clonotype was seen more than once but under ten times. The gene calls are TRBV28 and TRBJ1-1, with D unclear. The CDR3 spans 13 residues. Germline V CDR1 and CDR2: MDHEN, SYDVKM. Trimming removed 3 bases from V and 3 bases from J, with 8 bases in between. The CDR3 here is CASSFLAHTEAFF. CDR3 DNA sequence: TGTGCCAGCAGTTTCCTAGCGCACACTGAAGCTTTCTTT.

The rearrangement joins TRBV12-3 or TRBV12-4 to TRBJ2-7; D is possibly TRBD2 (5 bases). V lost 5 bases, J lost 4 bases, and 12 bases lay in between. The CDR3 extends over 13 amino acids. CDR3 residues: CASSPGILYEQYF. The CDR3 region has the DNA TGTGCCAGCAGTCCCGGGATTTTATACGAGCAGTACTTC.

The chain couples TRBV20-1 to TRBJ2-1; possible D gene TRBD1, 5 bases. The V gene's germline CDR1 is DFQATT and CDR2 SNEGSKA (reference sequence). Trimming cost V 0 bases and J 2 bases, with 14 bases left between them. The CDR3 covers 16 residues. The CDR3 nucleotides read TGCAGTGCTAGAGATAACGCAGGGTTGCCCTACAATGAGCAGTTCTTC. This sequence encodes CSARDNAGLPYNEQFF.

The chain is built from TRBV19 and TRBJ2-5, with 10 positions matching TRBD1. Germline-derived CDR1 and CDR2 are LNHDA and SQIVND (reference sequence). Trimming cost V 7 bases and J 3 bases; bases outside gene matches: 8. This CDR3 has 15 residues. The CDR3 spells CASNPSDRGEETQYF. The CDR3, as DNA: TGTGCCAGTAACCCCTCGGACAGGGGGGAAGAGACCCAGTACTTC.

This chain uses TRBV27 with TRBJ2-7; TRBD1 is a possible D gene (7 bases). Germline V gene data show CDR1 as MNHEY and CDR2 as SMNVEV (reference sequence). V was shortened by 2 bases and J by 7 bases, with 15 bases between the two germline ends. This CDR3 has 14 residues. The CDR3 spells CASSLGDREDEQYF. CDR3 nucleotide sequence: TGTGCCAGCAGTTTAGGAGACAGGGAGGATGAGCAGTACTTC.